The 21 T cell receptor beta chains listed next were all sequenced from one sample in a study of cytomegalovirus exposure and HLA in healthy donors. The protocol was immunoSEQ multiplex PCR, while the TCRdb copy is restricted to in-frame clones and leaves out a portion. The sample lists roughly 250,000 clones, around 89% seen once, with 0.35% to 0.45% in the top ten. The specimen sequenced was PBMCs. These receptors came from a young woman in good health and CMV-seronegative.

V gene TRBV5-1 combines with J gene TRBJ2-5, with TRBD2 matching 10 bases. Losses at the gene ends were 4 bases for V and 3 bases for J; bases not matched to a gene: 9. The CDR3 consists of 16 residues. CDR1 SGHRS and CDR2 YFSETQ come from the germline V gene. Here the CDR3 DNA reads TGCGCCAGCAGCCCCGTCTCGGGACTAGCGAAAGAGACCCAGTACTTC. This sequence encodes CASSPVSGLAKETQYF.

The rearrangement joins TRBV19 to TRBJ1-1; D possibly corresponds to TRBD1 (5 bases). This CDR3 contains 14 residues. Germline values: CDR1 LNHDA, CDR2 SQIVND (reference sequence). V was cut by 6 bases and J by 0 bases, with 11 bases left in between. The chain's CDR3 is CASSIAGLNTEAFF. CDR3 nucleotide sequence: TGTGCCAGTAGCATTGCAGGGCTGAACACTGAAGCTTTCTTT.

The CDR3 sequence: CASSRVSRGNTGELFF. The CDR3 bases are TGCGCCAGCAGCCGAGTCTCAAGGGGGAACACCGGGGAGCTGTTTTTT. The chain joins TRBV5-1 to TRBJ2-2, with D possibly being TRBD1 (5 bases). The CDR3 runs to 16 residues. Germline-derived CDR1 and CDR2 are SGHRS and YFSETQ. Trimming cost V 4 bases and J 1 base, with 14 bases left between them. Full variable domain (missing parts from reference TRBV5-1 and TRBJ2-2): KAGVTQTPRYLIKTRGQQVTLSCSPISGHRSVSWYQQTPGQGLQFLFEYFSETQRNKGNFPGRFSGRQFSNSRSEMNVSTLELGDSALYLCASSRVSRGNTGELFFGEGSRLTVL.

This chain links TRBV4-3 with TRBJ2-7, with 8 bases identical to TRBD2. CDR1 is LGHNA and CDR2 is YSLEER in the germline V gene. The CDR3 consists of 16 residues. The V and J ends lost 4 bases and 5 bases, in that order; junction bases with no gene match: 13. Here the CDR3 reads CASSPALGGGNHEQYF. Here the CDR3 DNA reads TGCGCCAGCAGCCCCGCGCTGGGCGGGGGGAACCACGAGCAGTACTTC.

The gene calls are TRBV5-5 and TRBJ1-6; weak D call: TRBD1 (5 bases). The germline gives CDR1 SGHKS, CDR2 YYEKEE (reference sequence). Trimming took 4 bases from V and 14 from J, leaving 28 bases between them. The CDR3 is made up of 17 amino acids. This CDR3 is CASSRWGDSWASGALHF. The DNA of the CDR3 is TGTGCCAGCAGCCGTTGGGGTGACAGCTGGGCCTCGGGGGCCCTCCACTTT.

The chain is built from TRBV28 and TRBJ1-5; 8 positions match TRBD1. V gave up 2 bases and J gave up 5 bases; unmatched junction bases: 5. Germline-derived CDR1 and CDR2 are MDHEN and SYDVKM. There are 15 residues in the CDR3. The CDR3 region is CASSLIRTGHQPQHF. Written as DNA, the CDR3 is TGTGCCAGCAGTTTAATTCGGACAGGGCATCAGCCCCAGCATTTT.

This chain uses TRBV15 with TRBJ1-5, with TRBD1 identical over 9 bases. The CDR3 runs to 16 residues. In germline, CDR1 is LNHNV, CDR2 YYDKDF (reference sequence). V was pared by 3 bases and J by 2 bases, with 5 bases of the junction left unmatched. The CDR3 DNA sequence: TGTGCCACCAGCAGCGGGACAGGGATCGGCAATCAGCCCCAGCATTTT. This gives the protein CATSSGTGIGNQPQHF. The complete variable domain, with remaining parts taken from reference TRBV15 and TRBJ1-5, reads DAMVIQNPRYQVTQFGKPVTLSCSQTLNHNVMYWYQQKSSQAPKLLFHYYDKDFNNEADTPDNFQSRRPNTSFCFLDIRSPGLGDTAMYLCATSSGTGIGNQPQHFGDGTRLSIL.

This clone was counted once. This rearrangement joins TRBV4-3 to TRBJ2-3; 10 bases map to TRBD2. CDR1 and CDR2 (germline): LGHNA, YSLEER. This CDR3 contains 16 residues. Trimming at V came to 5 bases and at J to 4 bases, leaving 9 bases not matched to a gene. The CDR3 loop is CASSRRQAGGPDTQYF. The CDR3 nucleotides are TGCGCCAGCAGCAGAAGACAAGCGGGGGGGCCAGATACGCAGTATTTT.

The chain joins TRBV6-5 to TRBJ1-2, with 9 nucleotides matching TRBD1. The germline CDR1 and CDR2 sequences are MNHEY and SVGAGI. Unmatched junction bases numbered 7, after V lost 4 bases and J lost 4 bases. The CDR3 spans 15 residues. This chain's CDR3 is CASSSQDRGIYGYTF. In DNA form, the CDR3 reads TGTGCCAGCAGTTCACAGGACAGGGGTATCTATGGCTACACCTTC.

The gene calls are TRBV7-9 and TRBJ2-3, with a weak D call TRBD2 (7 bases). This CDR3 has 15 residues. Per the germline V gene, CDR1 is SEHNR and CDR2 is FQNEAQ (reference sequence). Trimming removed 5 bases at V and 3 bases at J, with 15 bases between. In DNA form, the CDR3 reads TGTGCCAGCAGCCAGGGGACTACAGGGACAGATACGCAGTATTTT. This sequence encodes CASSQGTTGTDTQYF.

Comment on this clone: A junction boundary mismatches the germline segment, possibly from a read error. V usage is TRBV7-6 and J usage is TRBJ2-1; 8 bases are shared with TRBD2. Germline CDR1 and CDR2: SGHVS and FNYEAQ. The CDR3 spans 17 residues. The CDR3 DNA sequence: TGTGCCAGCAGCCTAGCTAGCGGGTTGAGCTCCTACAATGAGCAGTTCTTC. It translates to CASSLASGLSSYNEQFF.

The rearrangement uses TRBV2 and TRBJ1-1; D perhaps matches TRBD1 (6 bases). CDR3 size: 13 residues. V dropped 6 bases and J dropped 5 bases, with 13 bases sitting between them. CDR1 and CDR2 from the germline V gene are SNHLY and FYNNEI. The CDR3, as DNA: TGTGCCAGCAGCCCTAAACAGGGTACTGAAGCTTTCTTT. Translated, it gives CASSPKQGTEAFF.

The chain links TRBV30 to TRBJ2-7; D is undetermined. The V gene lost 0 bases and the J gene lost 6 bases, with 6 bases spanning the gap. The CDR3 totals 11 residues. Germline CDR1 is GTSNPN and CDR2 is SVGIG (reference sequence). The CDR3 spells CAWSVFGEQYF. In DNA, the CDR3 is TGTGCCTGGAGTGTTTTCGGCGAGCAGTACTTC.

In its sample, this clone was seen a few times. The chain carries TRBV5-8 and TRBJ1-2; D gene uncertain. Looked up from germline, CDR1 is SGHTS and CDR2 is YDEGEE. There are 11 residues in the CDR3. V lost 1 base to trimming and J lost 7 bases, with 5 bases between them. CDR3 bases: TGTGCCAGCAGCTTGAGCCCTGGCTACACCTTC. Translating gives CASSLSPGYTF.

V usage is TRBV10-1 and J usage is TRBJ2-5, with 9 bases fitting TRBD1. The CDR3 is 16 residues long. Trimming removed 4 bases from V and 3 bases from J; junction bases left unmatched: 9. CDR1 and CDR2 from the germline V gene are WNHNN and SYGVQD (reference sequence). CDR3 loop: CASSGLGGQGEETQYF. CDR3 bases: TGCGCCAGCAGTGGGTTAGGGGGACAGGGAGAAGAGACCCAGTACTTC.

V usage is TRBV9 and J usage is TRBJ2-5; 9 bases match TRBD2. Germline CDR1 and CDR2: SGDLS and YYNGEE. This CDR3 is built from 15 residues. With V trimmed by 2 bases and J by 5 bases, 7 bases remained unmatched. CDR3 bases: TGTGCCAGCAGCGTCGGCGGGGGGGCGGCGGAGACCCAGTACTTC. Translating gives CASSVGGGAAETQYF.

The CDR3 bases are TGTGCCAGCAGCAAGGACGGGAGGGCACATCAGCCCCAGCATTTT. This translates into CASSKDGRAHQPQHF. The rearrangement links TRBV7-6 to TRBJ1-5; D unresolved. CDR3 length equals 15 residues. Trimming took off 5 bases at V and 5 bases at J, with 16 bases between the two ends. From germline, CDR1 is SGHVS and CDR2 FNYEAQ.

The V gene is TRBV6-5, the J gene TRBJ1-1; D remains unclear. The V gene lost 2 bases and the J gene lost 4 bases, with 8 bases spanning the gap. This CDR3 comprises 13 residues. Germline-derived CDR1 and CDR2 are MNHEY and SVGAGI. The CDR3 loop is CASSYGLPTEAFF. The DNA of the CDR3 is TGTGCCAGCAGTTACGGCTTACCCACTGAAGCTTTCTTT.

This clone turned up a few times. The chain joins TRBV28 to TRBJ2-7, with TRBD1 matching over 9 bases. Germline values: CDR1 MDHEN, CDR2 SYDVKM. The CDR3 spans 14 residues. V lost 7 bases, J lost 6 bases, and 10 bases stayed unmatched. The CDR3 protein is CASTPGTGYREQYF. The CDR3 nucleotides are TGTGCCAGCACTCCCGGGACAGGGTATCGCGAGCAGTACTTC.

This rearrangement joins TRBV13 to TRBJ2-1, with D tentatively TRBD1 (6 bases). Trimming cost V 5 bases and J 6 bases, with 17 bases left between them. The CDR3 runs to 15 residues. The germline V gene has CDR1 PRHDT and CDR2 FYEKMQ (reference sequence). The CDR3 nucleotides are TGTGCCAGCAGCCCGCCGACAGGTTCGTCCAATGAGCAGTTCTTC. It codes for CASSPPTGSSNEQFF.

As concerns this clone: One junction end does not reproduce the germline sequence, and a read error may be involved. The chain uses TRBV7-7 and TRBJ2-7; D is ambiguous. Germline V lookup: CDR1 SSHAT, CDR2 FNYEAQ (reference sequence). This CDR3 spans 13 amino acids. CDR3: CASSPGSSTEQYF. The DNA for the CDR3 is TGTGCTAGCAGCCCCGGTTCGAGTACGGAGCAGTACTTC.